Listed below are T cell receptor beta chains from one sample, sequenced in a study of blood T cell repertoires in COVID-19. Repertoires were generated with immunoSEQ multiplex PCR, while TCRdb's copy carries only in-frame clones and drops some. Among about 180,000 clones listed, about 83% were seen once. The sequencing sample was made of peripheral blood. These receptor sequences come from a human donor in a cohort sampled during active COVID-19. The CDR3 runs from the conserved cysteine through the conserved F or W. D genes are given only for firm matches.

V,J,D,length,CDR3
TRBV29-1,TRBJ1-2,.,14,CSVSPTKWGDGYTF
TRBV28,TRBJ2-7,.,14,CASSLTQSSYEQYF
TRBV14,TRBJ1-6,TRBD1,15,CASSPGQGRRSPLHF
TRBV2,TRBJ1-1,.,12,CASSEPTGRAFF
TRBV27,TRBJ2-1,.,17,CASSLSVGGLAGNEQFF
TRBV9,TRBJ2-7,TRBD1,15,CASSSGTGVPYEQYF
TRBV19,TRBJ1-2,.,13,CATSLRLNYGYTF
TRBV9,TRBJ1-1,.,15,CASSVQAHLNTEAFF
TRBV5-8,TRBJ2-1,TRBD1,16,CASSTKYRGLYNEQFF
TRBV6-5,TRBJ2-7,TRBD1,14,CASSYTDRNYEQYF
TRBV6-6,TRBJ1-6,.,13,CASTPGTWGPLHF
TRBV4-3,TRBJ1-1,TRBD1,16,CASSQASGQGARMAFF
TRBV19,TRBJ2-6,.,17,CASSIEEQFAGANVLTF
TRBV6-5,TRBJ1-2,TRBD1,14,CASRTGTGDYGYTF
TRBV9,TRBJ2-7,TRBD2,15,CASSVTSGSIYEQYF
TRBV19,TRBJ1-2,TRBD1,14,CASSPGTGLDGYTF
TRBV7-2,TRBJ1-6,.,11,CASARNSPLHF
TRBV7-9,TRBJ1-2,.,13,CAMEPGGGYGYTF
TRBV5-1,TRBJ2-7,TRBD1,16,CASSPESGTGGYEQYF
TRBV7-3,TRBJ2-3,.,13,CASSPISTDTQYF
TRBV5-1,TRBJ1-6,TRBD1,16,CASSLEGQGRKPPLHF
TRBV6-5,TRBJ1-4,TRBD1,14,CASTPGQENEKLFF
TRBV2,TRBJ1-5,.,16,CASSKGQGPSYGAQHF
TRBV4-3,TRBJ1-2,TRBD1,16,CASSQAEAGGIGGYTF
TRBV7-2,TRBJ2-7,TRBD2,19,CASSLAPVPGLATSYEQYF
TRBV6-2/TRBV6-3,TRBJ1-5,.,14,CASSLTQGNQPQHF
TRBV5-1,TRBJ2-7,TRBD1,13,CASTRQGAHEQYF
TRBV7-9,TRBJ1-2,TRBD1,15,CASSPTGTGPYGYTF
TRBV9,TRBJ1-4,TRBD1,16,CASSVEGQATNEKLFF
TRBV25-1,TRBJ2-3,TRBD2,16,CASSAPSGVRGDTQYF
TRBV4-3,TRBJ1-5,TRBD1,14,CASSPGQGVQPQHF
TRBV3-1/TRBV3-2,TRBJ1-5,.,14,CASSSDSTNQPQHF
TRBV3-1/TRBV3-2,TRBJ1-1,.,15,CASSARRDSNTEAFF
TRBV5-4,TRBJ2-7,.,12,CASSLDGFEQYF
TRBV7-2,TRBJ1-6,TRBD1,15,CASSAWDRGNSPLHF
TRBV25-1,TRBJ1-3,TRBD1,15,CASSRQGNSGNTIYF
TRBV6-2/TRBV6-3,TRBJ2-7,TRBD2,15,CASSYSRLAGGSLHF
TRBV27,TRBJ1-2,.,11,CASSSGNGYTF
TRBV6-5,TRBJ2-4,TRBD2,14,CASSPTSGRNIQYF
TRBV27,TRBJ1-1,.,15,CASSLGQGLNTEAFF
TRBV19,TRBJ1-2,TRBD1,12,CATGQANYGYTF